This T cell receptor (beta chain) was identified in a study of T cells after yellow fever vaccination. The overall study: Preparation of the low-cell-number fractions used SMART-Seq v4 Ultra Low Input.

In its sample, this clonotype was seen many times. Its specificity is not known. Germline CDR1 and CDR2: SGHTA and FQGNSA. V gave up 2 bases and J gave up 5 bases, with 9 bases separating them. This CDR3 region has 13 residues. Broader study findings: When the response was secondary, it was weaker but reached its peak faster, day 5 versus 15. In post-booster samples, most primary-vaccination clones reappeared (about 95% CD4, around 87% CD8).

The 5'RACE template-switching step produced TCR cDNA and added a universal primer site and UMIs. TCRdb re-derived calls from the 5' RACE reads in MiXCR, one entry per CDR3 protein. The top ten hold 2.7% of the sample, which has some 110,000 distinct CDR3 sequences, approximately 7.1% seen once. This rearrangement joins TRBV7-2 to TRBJ1-1; weak D call: TRBD1 (5 bases). This sequence originates from a man between 18 and 29 years old who received the YFV17D yellow fever vaccine. The sample consisted of CD4+ T cells sorted from PBMCs, taken approximately 40 days after the first yellow fever vaccination. CDR3 amino acids: CASSLLRVTEAFF. DNA of the CDR3: TGTGCCAGCAGCTTACTCAGGGTAACTGAAGCTTTCTTT.